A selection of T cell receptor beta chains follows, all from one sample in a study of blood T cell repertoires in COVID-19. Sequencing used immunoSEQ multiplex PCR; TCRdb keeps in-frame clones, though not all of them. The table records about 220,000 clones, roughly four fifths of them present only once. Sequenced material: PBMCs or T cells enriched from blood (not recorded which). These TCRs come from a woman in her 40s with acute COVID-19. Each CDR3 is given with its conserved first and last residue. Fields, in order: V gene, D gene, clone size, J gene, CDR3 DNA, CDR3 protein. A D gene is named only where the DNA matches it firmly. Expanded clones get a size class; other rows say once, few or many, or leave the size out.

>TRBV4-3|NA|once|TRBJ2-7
TGCGCCAGCAGCCAAGGGGCAGATGGCTTATCCTACGAGCAGTACTTC
CASSQGADGLSYEQYF
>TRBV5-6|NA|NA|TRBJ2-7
TGTGCCAGCAGCTTGGGACAGGCCGAGCAGTACTTC
CASSLGQAEQYF
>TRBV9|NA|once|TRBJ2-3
TGTGCCAGCAGCGTAGCGGAGGGACAGACAGATACGCAGTATTTT
CASSVAEGQTDTQYF
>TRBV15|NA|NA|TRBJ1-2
TGTGCCACCAGCAGAGAGAGTATAGCTAACTATGGCTACACCTTC
CATSRESIANYGYTF
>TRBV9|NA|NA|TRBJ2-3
TGTGCCAGCAGCGTAGGAGGAGGGCGGAACACAGATACGCAGTATTTT
CASSVGGGRNTDTQYF
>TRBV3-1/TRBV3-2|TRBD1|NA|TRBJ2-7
TGTGCCAGCAGCCAAGTCCGACTCCGGGACAGGGGCCACGAGCAGTACTTC
CASSQVRLRDRGHEQYF
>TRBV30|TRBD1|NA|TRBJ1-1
TGTGCCTGGAACAGGGGCACTGAAGCTTTCTTT
CAWNRGTEAFF
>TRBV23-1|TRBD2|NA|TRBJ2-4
TGCGCCAGCACTAGCGGGGAGACCATTCAGTACTTC
CASTSGETIQYF
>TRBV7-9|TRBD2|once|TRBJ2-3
TGTGCCAGCAGCAGTCGGACTAGCGGGGGGGCCGGGACAGATACGCAGTATTTT
CASSSRTSGGAGTDTQYF
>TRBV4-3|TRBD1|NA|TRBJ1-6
TGCGCCAGCAGCCAAGGGGGACAGACTAATTCACCCCTCCACTTT
CASSQGGQTNSPLHF
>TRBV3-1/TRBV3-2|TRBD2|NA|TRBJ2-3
TGTGCCAGCAGCCCGACTCTAGCGGGGGGCGTAACAGATACGCAGTATTTT
CASSPTLAGGVTDTQYF
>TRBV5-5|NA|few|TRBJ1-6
TGTGCCAGCAGCCTGGGGGTAGGGGGTTCACCCCTCCACTTT
CASSLGVGGSPLHF
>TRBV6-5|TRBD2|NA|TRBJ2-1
TGTGCCAGCACCCCGGGGACTAGCGGGACTAATGAGCAGTTCTTC
CASTPGTSGTNEQFF
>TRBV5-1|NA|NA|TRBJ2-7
TGCGCCAGCGCCGGGGGACCTAGCTCCTACGAGCAGTACTTC
CASAGGPSSYEQYF
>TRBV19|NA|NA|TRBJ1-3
TGTGCCAGTAGTATGGACAGAGGCTCTGGAAACACCATATATTTT
CASSMDRGSGNTIYF
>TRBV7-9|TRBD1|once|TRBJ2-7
TGTGCCAGCAGCTCAGGACAGGGGGTCCCCTACGAGCAGTACTTC
CASSSGQGVPYEQYF
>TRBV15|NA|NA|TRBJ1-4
TGTGCCACCAGCAGACTAAGGGACACCACAACTAATGAAAAACTGTTTTTT
CATSRLRDTTTNEKLFF
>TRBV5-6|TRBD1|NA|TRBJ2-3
TGTGCCAGCACCCGGACAGGGAGCACAGATACGCAGTATTTT
CASTRTGSTDTQYF
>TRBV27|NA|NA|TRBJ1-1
TGTGCCAGCAGTTCCCTCGGGATATACACTGAAGCTTTCTTT
CASSSLGIYTEAFF
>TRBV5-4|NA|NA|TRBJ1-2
TGTGCCAGCAGCGCCGGGGGTAACTATGGCTACACCTTC
CASSAGGNYGYTF
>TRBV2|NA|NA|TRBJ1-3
TGTGCCAGCAGGTCGCGGGGGCCCTCTGGAAACACCATATATTTT
CASRSRGPSGNTIYF
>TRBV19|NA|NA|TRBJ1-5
TGTGCCAGTAGTATGTCAGGCTATCAGCCCCAGCATTTT
CASSMSGYQPQHF
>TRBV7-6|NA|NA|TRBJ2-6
TGTGCCAGCAGCTCCCGGGACTTTCTCTCCGGGGCCAACGTCCTGACTTTC
CASSSRDFLSGANVLTF
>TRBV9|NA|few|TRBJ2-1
TGTGCCAGCAGCGTTGGTAGGGGGAAGGAAACTGAGCAGTTCTTC
CASSVGRGKETEQFF
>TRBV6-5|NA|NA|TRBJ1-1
TGTGCCAGCAGTACTCGACCGGAGAGGGCTGAAGCTTTCTTT
CASSTRPERAEAFF